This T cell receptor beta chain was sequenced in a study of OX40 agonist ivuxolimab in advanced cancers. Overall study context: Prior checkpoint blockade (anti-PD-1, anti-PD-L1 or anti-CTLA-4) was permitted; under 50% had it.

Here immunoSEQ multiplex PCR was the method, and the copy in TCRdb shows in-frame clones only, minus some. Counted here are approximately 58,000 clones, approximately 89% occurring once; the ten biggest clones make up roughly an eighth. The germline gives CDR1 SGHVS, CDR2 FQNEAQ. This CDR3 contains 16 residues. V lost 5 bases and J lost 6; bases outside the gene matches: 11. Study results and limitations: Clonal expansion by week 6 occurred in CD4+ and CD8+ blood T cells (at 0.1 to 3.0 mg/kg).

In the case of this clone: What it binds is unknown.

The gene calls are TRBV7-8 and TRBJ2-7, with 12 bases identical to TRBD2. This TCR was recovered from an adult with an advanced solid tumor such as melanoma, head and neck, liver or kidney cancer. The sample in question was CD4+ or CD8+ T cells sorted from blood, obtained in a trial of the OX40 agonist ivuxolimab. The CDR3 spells CASSARILAGGSEQYF. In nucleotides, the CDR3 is TGTGCCAGCAGCGCCAGAATACTAGCGGGAGGATCCGAGCAGTACTTC.